Listed here are 11 T cell receptor beta chains from one sample, sequenced in a study of beta chain features in type 1 diabetes (dated by TCRdb to 2017 to 2018). Library preparation employed the immunoSEQ multiplex PCR assay. All of the isolated RNA was reverse transcribed with the High Capacity cDNA Reverse Transcription Kit, so expressed TCRB transcripts were sequenced. TCRdb took this table from immuneACCESS and kept in-frame rearrangements with V and J called. Such tables lack part of the clones; where checked against another copy, unresolved V genes explain under half of the gap, and the rest is unexplained. The sample data list about 340,000 clones, and around 7.6% of these were observed just once. The ten largest clones capture 0.44% of the sample. The sample was central memory CD4+ T cells from blood. These receptors all stem from a young woman in good health.

The gene calls are TRBV5-1 and TRBJ2-3, with D tentatively TRBD2 (5 bases). Germline V gene lookup returns CDR1 SGHRS and CDR2 YFSETQ. This CDR3 has 15 amino acids. Trimming removed 1 base from V and 6 bases from J, with 15 bases in between. The CDR3 DNA is TGCGCCAGCAGCTTGTACGGGATTAACGGGGATACGCAGTATTTT. Its translation: CASSLYGINGDTQYF.

The chain employs TRBV19 and TRBJ1-1; 8 bases map to TRBD1. There are 15 residues in the CDR3. The V gene end was trimmed by 7 bases and the J gene end by 4 bases; junction bases not matched to a gene: 11. Per the germline V gene, CDR1 is LNHDA and CDR2 is SQIVND (reference sequence). CDR3: CASTPGQVWGTEAFF. The CDR3, as DNA: TGTGCCAGTACCCCGGGACAGGTTTGGGGCACTGAAGCTTTCTTT.

This clone was recorded a few times. The V gene is TRBV7-9, the J gene TRBJ2-3; D is undetermined. The CDR3 is 12 amino acids. Trimming removed 5 bases from V and 3 bases from J, with 6 bases in between. In germline, CDR1 is SEHNR, CDR2 FQNEAQ (reference sequence). The CDR3 coding sequence is TGTGCCAGCAGCCCGGTTACAGATACGCAGTATTTT. Amino acids: CASSPVTDTQYF. The full variable domain, with the rest looked up from reference TRBV7-9 and TRBJ2-3, is DTGVSQNPRHKITKRGQNVTFRCDPISEHNRLYWYRQTLGQGPEFLTYFQNEAQLEKSRLLSDRFSAERPKGSFSTLEIQRTEQGDSAMYLCASSPVTDTQYFGPGTRLTVL.

This clone was recorded many times. This chain connects TRBV29-1 to TRBJ2-5, with TRBD2 identical over 11 bases. Germline CDR1 SQVTM, CDR2 ANQGSEA. V was clipped by 4 bases and J by 5 bases; unmatched bases: 9. This CDR3 comprises 15 residues. The CDR3 DNA reads as TGCAGCGTTGCTCTAGCGGGAGGCCCAGGGGAGACCCAGTACTTC. Protein: CSVALAGGPGETQYF.

This clone came up a few times. This chain links TRBV13 with TRBJ2-5; TRBD2 is a possible D gene (5 bases). Germline values: CDR1 PRHDT, CDR2 FYEKMQ (reference sequence). The CDR3 spans 14 residues. V lost 6 bases and J 4 bases, leaving 15 bases between the germline ends. The CDR3 loop reads CASSRGPRIETQYF. Here the CDR3 DNA reads TGTGCCAGCAGTCGAGGGCCGCGGATAGAGACCCAGTACTTC. Combining the CDR3 with reference TRBV13 and TRBJ2-5 gives the whole variable domain AAGVIQSPRHLIKEKRETATLKCYPIPRHDTVYWYQQGPGQDPQFLISFYEKMQSDKGSIPDRFSAQQFSDYHSELNMSSLELGDSALYFCASSRGPRIETQYFGPGTRLLVL.

The chain recombines TRBV4-2 with TRBJ2-1; 10 bases match TRBD2. The CDR3 runs 12 residues. Germline CDR1 and CDR2: LGHNA and YNFKEQ. V shed 5 bases, J shed 10 bases, and the junction held 2 bases outside the gene matches. For the CDR3, the DNA is TGTGCCAGCAGCACGGGACTAGCGGAGCAGTTCTTC. Translation gives CASSTGLAEQFF.

This rearrangement joins TRBV19 to TRBJ2-1; TRBD2 agrees at 11 bases. Germline-derived CDR1 and CDR2 are LNHDA and SQIVND (reference sequence). V lost 8 bases and J lost 4; bases outside the gene matches: 7. The CDR3 length is 15 residues. The CDR3: CASGLGTSGYNEQFF. The CDR3 bases are TGTGCCAGTGGGCTCGGGACTAGCGGATACAATGAGCAGTTCTTC.

This sequence joins TRBV19 and TRBJ2-7; D is unclear. The CDR3 has 16 residues. In germline, CDR1 is LNHDA, CDR2 SQIVND (reference sequence). V shed 6 bases and J shed 3 bases, with 21 bases lying between them. This CDR3 reads CASRPTALGYNYEQYF. In DNA form, the CDR3 reads TGTGCCAGTAGACCGACCGCGTTAGGGTACAACTACGAGCAGTACTTC.

This clone occurred a few times. This chain uses TRBV29-1 with TRBJ2-5, with D possibly being TRBD2 (6 bases). Trimming removed 4 bases at V and 5 bases at J, with 23 bases between. There are 16 residues in the CDR3. Looked up from germline, CDR1 is SQVTM and CDR2 is ANQGSEA. The CDR3 DNA is TGCAGCGTTGTCTCCGGGACTGAGGAGGTATGGGAGACCCAGTACTTC. It encodes CSVVSGTEEVWETQYF.

This clone turned up a few times. This sample includes further DNA sequences coding for the same CDR3. V usage is TRBV29-1 and J usage is TRBJ2-4; TRBD1 matches at 9 bases. The CDR3 sequence is 17 residues long. CDR1 and CDR2 (germline): SQVTM, ANQGSEA. Germline trimming cut 6 bases from V and 0 bases from J; bases unmatched to any gene: 12. In nucleotides, the CDR3 is TGCAGCGTCGCTCTGGGACAGGGAAGGCTAGCCAAAAACATTCAGTACTTC. Amino acids: CSVALGQGRLAKNIQYF.

This chain links TRBV9 with TRBJ2-2, with D maybe TRBD1 (6 bases). The CDR3 loop spans 15 amino acids. The germline CDR1 and CDR2 sequences are SGDLS and YYNGEE. V was cut by 3 bases and J by 5 bases, with 14 bases left in between. The CDR3 sequence is CASSADRLGTGELFF. The CDR3 DNA sequence: TGTGCCAGCAGCGCCGACAGGTTGGGAACCGGGGAGCTGTTTTTT. The full variable domain, rest sourced from reference TRBV9 and TRBJ2-2, is DSGVTQTPKHLITATGQRVTLRCSPRSGDLSVYWYQQSLDQGLQFLIQYYNGEERAKGNILERFSAQQFPDLHSELNLSSLELGDSALYFCASSADRLGTGELFFGEGSRLTVL.